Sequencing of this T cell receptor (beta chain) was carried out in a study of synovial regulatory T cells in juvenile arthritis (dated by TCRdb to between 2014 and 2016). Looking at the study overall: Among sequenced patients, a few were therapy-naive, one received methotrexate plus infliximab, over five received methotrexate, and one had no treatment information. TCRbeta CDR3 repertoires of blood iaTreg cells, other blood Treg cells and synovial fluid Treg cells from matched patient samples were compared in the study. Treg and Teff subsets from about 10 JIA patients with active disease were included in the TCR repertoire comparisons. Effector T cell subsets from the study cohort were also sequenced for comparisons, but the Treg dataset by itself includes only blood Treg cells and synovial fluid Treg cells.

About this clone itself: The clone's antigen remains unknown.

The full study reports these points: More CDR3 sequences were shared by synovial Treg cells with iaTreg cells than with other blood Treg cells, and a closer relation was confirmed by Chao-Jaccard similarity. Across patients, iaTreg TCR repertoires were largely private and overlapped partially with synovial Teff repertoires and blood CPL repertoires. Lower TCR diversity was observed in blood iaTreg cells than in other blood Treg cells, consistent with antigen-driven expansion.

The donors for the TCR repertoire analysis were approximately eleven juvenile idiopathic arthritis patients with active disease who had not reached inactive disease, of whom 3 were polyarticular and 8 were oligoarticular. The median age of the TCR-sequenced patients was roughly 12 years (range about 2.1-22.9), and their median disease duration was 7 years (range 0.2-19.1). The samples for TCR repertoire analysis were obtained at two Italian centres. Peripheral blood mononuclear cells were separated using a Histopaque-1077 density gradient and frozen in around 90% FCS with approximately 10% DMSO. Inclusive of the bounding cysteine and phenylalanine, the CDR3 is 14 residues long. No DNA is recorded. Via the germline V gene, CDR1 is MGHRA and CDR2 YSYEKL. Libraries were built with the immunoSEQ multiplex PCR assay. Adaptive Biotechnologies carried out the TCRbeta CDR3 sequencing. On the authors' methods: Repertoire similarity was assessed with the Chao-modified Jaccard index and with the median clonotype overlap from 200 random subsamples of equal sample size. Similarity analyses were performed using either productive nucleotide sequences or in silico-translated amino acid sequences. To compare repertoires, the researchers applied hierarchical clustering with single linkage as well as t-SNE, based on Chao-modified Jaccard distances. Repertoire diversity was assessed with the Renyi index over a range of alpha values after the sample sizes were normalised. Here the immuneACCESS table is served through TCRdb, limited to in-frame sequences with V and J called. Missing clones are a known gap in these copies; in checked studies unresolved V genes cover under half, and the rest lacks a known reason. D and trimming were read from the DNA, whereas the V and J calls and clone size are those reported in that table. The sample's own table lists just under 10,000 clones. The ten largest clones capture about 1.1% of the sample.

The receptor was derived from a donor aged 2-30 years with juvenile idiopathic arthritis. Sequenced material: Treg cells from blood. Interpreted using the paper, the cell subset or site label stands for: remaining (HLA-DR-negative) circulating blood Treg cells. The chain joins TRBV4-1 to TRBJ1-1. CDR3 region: CASSQGVVDTEAFF.